The 5 T cell receptor beta chains given below trace back to one sample, sequenced in a study of preoperative IRX-2 immunotherapy in early breast cancer. The assay was immunoSEQ multiplex PCR, and TCRdb's table has in-frame clones only and misses some. Of some 29,000 clones in the sample, around 89% were seen once. Treatment reported: preoperative locoregional IRX-2 cytokine immunotherapy. The sample was collected from a patient treated with IRX-2 immunotherapy. These receptors came from a human donor with breast cancer.

The chain joins TRBV28 to TRBJ2-7; 12 positions agree with TRBD2. CDR3 size: 15 residues. Germline assignment: CDR1 MDHEN and CDR2 SYDVKM. With 6 bases clipped from V and 4 bases from J, the junction kept 7 bases outside the gene matches. CDR3: CASRGETSGSYEQYF. The CDR3 DNA follows: TGTGCCAGCAGGGGGGAGACTAGCGGGAGTTACGAGCAGTACTTC.

The chain has TRBV11-2 and TRBJ2-7, with TRBD1 matching over 10 bases. Unmatched junction bases numbered 4, after V lost 5 bases and J lost 3 bases. Germline CDR1 SGHAT, CDR2 FQNNGV. The CDR3 consists of 14 residues. For the CDR3, the DNA is TGTGCCAGCAGCAACCGGGACAGGGGCTACGAGCAGTACTTC. This sequence encodes CASSNRDRGYEQYF.

The chain is built from TRBV30 and TRBJ1-2, with D unclear. V lost 3 bases, J lost 0 bases, and 20 bases lay in between. CDR3 length: 17 amino acids. Germline loops: CDR1 GTSNPN, CDR2 SVGIG (reference sequence). In DNA, the CDR3 is TGTGCCTGGAGCCCAAGCAGAGCGAGAGAAGCTAACTATGGCTACACCTTC. Translated: CAWSPSRAREANYGYTF.

The chain has TRBV2 and TRBJ2-7; 8 bases are shared with TRBD1. Germline V gene lookup returns CDR1 SNHLY and CDR2 FYNNEI. The V and J ends lost 6 bases and 5 bases, in that order; junction bases with no gene match: 6. The CDR3 totals 13 residues. The chain's CDR3 is CASRDGQGNEQYF. The CDR3, as DNA: TGTGCCAGCAGAGATGGACAGGGTAACGAGCAGTACTTC. The full variable domain, with the rest looked up from reference TRBV2 and TRBJ2-7, is EPEVTQTPSHQVTQMGQEVILRCVPISNHLYFYWYRQILGQKVEFLVSFYNNEISEKSEIFDDQFSVERPDGSNFTLKIRSTKLEDSAMYFCASRDGQGNEQYFGPGTRLTVT.

The chain has TRBV6-1 and TRBJ2-7; weak D call: TRBD2 (5 bases). The length of the CDR3 is 15 residues. Germline V CDR1 and CDR2: MNHNS, SASEGT. Trimming cost V 2 bases and J 2 bases, with 13 bases left between them. DNA for the CDR3: TGTGCCAGCAGTGAACATCCTAGCTCGACCTACGAGCAGTACTTC. Translating gives CASSEHPSSTYEQYF.